This record covers a single TCR beta chain. This clonotype was observed a handful of times. Which antigen it targets is not known. The record has no base qualities; no much larger clone is one base away. Taken from cysteine to phenylalanine, the CDR3 has 16 residues. Kept here is only the CDR3 DNA, which spans 48 bases and is read in frame from base 1. V is trimmed back by 1 base and J by 1 base, and the junction contains 5 bases that no gene match accounts for. The germline V gene (reference sequence) yields LGHDT for CDR1 and YNNKEL for CDR2. The data were obtained in a study of human T cells and chemical hapten exposure (dated by TCRdb to 2020 to 2023). Regarding the complete study: For sensitization, 2% DPC in acetone was applied to a roughly 2 cm by roughly 2 cm area of upper inner arm skin. In alopecia patients, the study followed how the peripheral blood TCR repertoire changed in vivo over primary and secondary sensitization to diphenylcyclopropenone (DPC), a hapten. Libraries were pooled for sequencing, and per-sample TCR yields varied mainly because of small differences in library volumes within the pool. Blood samples were taken from patients before sensitization (week 0) and at 2, 6 and about 24 weeks after DPC sensitization. Patients additionally received weekly therapeutic DPC doses to the scalp throughout the roughly 25-week study period. For every blood RNA sample, sequencing covered both the TCR alpha and TCR beta chains. Some 29 alopecia patients gave blood for TCR sequencing at one to four time points (pre-sensitization, 2, 6 and 24 weeks). Patch testing was performed on the upper back with Finn chambers containing 0.01% DPC, and the patch tests were scored after 6 days according to International Contact Dermatitis Research Group standards. Most of the patients in the cohort were female, and the cohort covered alopecia areata with under or over 50% scalp involvement, alopecia totalis and alopecia universalis. Points the paper makes about the study in general: All patients had alopecia, a presumed autoimmune disease, so their immune response might differ from that of healthy individuals. Expanded TCRs formed significantly more large CDR3 similarity clusters than pre-sensitization or healthy control sets, consistent with antigen-driven responses. Repeated subsampling changed both the strength of the expansion versus patch-test correlation and the threshold at which that correlation became significant. Patch test score was positively correlated with the number of PT1 expanded TCRs, with significance at thresholds 8, 16 and 32 but not at 4. DPC sensitization did not change how many TCRs were above 1 in 1000 frequency, and no evidence was found of alterations in global repertoire structure.

Libraries were made using RACE. Instrument used: NextSeq 500. Library preparation attached unique molecular identifiers to individual cDNA molecules for quantitative, reproducible TCR counting. The published analysis was carried out like this. A median of roughly 99,000 TCRs per sample was observed, with a range of roughly 20,000 to 750,000. V, J and CDR3 annotation of the TCR reads was carried out using the Decombinator software suite. To make PS versus PT1 abundance plots, every sample was subsampled to the same number of TCRs (28,000). Expanded TCRs were defined as absent before sensitization and observed at least eight times at the 2-week time point. TCRdb reworked the public reads: Q25 trimming with fastp, MiXCR clone assembly, productive beta chains retained. Rows are combined by CDR3 protein, so each entry shows the most common genes and DNA. The authors' filters were not applied to this entry. Counted in this sample were some 38,000 distinct CDR3 sequences; more than 8% of them appeared once. Of the sample, roughly 25% falls within the top ten clones.

Interpreted using the paper, the time point label stands for: patch test 3, about 24 weeks after DPC sensitization. The treatment or condition label here, explained by the study, means: therapeutic diphenylcyclopropenone sensitization with weekly scalp DPC. Total RNA was isolated from unfractionated whole blood collected in Tempus Blood RNA tubes. Blood at each patch-test visit was drawn before the patch test was applied. Patients were eligible if aged 18 to 70, diagnosed with alopecia and judged suitable for DPC therapy, and pregnant patients were excluded. This clonotype was obtained from a man aged 50 to 60 with alopecia areata. Some clones in this sample may be carry-over from other donors' samples. Recombination connected TRBV3-1 to TRBJ2-7, and TRBD2 matches 9 of the central bases. The material sequenced was whole blood, taken in connection with sensitization to the hapten diphenylcyclopropenone (DPC). DNA sequence: TGTGCCAGCAGCCAAGTTGTCCTAGCGGGGTCCTACGAGCAGTACTTC. Its coded protein is CASSQVVLAGSYEQYF.